This T cell receptor (beta chain) was sequenced during a study of blood T cell repertoires in COVID-19. Study at large: The study drew acute and convalescent COVID-19 samples from the United States, Italy and Spain. The cDNA or gDNA used as material had been derived from T cells, B-cell-depleted T cells, or PBMCs.

The V gene's germline CDR1 is KGHSH and CDR2 LQKENI. V was shortened by 5 bases and J by 1 base, with 5 bases between the two germline ends. The CDR3 runs to 12 residues. Per the original data handling: Estimates of nucleated cell counts were drawn from the amplification of reference gene primers. Only in-frame clones appear in the TCRdb table, and some are missing; sequencing was by immunoSEQ multiplex PCR. V and J calls and clone size are those listed in that table; D and trimming were worked out from the DNA. Of roughly 290,000 clones listed, 80% to 95% were seen once; the top ten hold 6.5% to 8%. Patients of the Seattle cohort, enrolled during active infection, were followed longitudinally.

This TCR was recovered from a woman aged 30 to 39 with COVID-19, enrolled during active disease. The chain uses TRBV18 and TRBJ1-2; no clear D. Source material: peripheral blood. CDR3 residues: CASSSYNYGYTF. The DNA for the CDR3 is TGTGCCAGCTCATCCTATAACTATGGCTACACCTTC.